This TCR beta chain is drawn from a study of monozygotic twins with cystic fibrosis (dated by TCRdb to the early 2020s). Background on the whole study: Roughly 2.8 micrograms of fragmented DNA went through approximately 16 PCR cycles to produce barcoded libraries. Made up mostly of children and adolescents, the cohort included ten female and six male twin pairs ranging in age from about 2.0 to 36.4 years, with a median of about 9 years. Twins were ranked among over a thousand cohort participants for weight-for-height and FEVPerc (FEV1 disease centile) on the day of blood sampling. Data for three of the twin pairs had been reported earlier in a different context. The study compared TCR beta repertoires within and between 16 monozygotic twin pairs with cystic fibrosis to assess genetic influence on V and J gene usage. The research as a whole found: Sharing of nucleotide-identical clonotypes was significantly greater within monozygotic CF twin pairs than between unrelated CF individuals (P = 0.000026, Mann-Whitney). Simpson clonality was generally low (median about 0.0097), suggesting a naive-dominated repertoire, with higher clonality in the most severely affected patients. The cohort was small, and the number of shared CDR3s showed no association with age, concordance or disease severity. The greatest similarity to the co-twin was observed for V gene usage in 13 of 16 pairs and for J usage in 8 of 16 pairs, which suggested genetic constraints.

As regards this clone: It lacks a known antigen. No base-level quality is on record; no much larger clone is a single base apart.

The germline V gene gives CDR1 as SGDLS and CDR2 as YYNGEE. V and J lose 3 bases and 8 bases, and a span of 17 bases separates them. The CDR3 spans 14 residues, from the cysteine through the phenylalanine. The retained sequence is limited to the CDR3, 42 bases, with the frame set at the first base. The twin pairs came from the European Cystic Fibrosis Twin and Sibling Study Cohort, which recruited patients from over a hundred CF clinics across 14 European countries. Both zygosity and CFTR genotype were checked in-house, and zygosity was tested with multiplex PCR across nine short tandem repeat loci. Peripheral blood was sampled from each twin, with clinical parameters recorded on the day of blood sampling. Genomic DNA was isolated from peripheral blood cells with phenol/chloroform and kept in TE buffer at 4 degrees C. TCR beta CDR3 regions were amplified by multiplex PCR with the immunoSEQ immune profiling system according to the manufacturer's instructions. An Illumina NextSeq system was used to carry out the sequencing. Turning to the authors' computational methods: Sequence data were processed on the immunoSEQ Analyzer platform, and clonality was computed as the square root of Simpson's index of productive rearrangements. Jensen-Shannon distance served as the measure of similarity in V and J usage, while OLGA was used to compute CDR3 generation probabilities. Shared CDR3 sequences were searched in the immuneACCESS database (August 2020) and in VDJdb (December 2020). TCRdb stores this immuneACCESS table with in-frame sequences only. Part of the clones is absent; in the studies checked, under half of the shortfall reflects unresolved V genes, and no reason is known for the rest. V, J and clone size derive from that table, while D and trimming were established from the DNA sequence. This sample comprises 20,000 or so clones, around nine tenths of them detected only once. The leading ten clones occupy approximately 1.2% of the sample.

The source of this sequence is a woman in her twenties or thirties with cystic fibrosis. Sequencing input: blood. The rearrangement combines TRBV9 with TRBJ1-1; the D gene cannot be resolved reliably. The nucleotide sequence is TGTGCCAGCAGCGCCCAAATCGCCTGGTCCGAAGCTTTCTTT. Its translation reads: CASSAQIAWSEAFF.